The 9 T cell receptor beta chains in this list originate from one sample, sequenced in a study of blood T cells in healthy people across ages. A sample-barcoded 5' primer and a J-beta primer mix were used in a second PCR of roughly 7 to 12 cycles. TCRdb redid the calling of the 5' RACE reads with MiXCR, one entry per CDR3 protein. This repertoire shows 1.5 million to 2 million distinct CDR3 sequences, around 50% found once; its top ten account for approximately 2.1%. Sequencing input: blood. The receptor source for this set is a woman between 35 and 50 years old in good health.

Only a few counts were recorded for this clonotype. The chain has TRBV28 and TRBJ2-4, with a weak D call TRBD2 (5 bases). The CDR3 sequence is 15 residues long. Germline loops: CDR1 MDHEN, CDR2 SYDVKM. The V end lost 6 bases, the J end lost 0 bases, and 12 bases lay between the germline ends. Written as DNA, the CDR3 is TGTGCCAGCAGAATGCGAGGGCTAGCCAAAAACATTCAGTACTTC. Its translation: CASRMRGLAKNIQYF. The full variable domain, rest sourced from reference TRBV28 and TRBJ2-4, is DVKVTQSSRYLVKRTGEKVFLECVQDMDHENMFWYRQDPGLGLRLIYFSYDVKMKEKGDIPEGYSVSREKKERFSLILESASTNQTSMYLCASRMRGLAKNIQYFGAGTRLSVL.

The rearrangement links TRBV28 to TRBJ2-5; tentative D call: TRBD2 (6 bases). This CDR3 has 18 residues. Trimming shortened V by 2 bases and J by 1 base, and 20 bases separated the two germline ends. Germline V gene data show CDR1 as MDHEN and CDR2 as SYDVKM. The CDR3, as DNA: TGTGCCAGCAGTTTAGCTCCGGACTACCCGGGATCCCAAGAGACCCAGTACTTC. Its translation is CASSLAPDYPGSQETQYF.

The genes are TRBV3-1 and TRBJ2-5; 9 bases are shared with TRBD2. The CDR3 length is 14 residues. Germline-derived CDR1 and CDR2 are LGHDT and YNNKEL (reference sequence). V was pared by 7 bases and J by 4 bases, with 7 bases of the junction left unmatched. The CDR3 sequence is CASTREAGGETQYF. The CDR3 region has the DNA TGTGCCAGCACCCGGGAAGCGGGGGGAGAGACCCAGTACTTC.

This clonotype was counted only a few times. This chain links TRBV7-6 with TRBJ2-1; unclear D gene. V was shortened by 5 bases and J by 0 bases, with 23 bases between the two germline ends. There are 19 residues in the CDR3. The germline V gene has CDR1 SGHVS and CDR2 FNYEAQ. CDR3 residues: CASSHIVVGSGSSYNEQFF. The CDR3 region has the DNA TGTGCCAGCAGCCACATCGTCGTCGGGTCAGGTAGCTCCTACAATGAGCAGTTCTTC.

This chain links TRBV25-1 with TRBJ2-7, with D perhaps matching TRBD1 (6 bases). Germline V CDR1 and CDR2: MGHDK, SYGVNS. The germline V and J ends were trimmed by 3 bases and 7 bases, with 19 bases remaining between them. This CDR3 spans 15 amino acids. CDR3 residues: CASSDYRAGGNEQYF. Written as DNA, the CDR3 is TGTGCCAGCAGTGATTACAGGGCTGGAGGCAATGAGCAGTACTTC.

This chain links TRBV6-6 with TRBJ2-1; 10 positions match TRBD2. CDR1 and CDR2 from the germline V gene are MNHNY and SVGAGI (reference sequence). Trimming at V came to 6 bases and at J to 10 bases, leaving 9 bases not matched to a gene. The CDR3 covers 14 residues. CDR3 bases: TGTGCCAGCAGAAAGACTAGCGGGTACTCAGAGCAGTTCTTC. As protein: CASRKTSGYSEQFF.

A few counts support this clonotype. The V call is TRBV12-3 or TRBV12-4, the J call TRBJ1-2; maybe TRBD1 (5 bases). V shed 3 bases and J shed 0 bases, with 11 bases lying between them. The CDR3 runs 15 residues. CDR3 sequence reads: CASSLDGAANYGYTF. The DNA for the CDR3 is TGTGCCAGCAGTTTGGACGGGGCAGCTAACTATGGCTACACCTTC.

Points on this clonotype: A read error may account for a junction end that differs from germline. CDR3 in amino acids: CASSADNTQETRYF. The CDR3 DNA reads as TGTGCCAGCAGCGCCGACAATACCCAAGAGACCCGGTACTTC. The rearrangement links TRBV7-3 to TRBJ2-5, with no clear D. CDR1 is SGHTA and CDR2 is FQGTGA in the germline V gene. The CDR3 has 14 residues.

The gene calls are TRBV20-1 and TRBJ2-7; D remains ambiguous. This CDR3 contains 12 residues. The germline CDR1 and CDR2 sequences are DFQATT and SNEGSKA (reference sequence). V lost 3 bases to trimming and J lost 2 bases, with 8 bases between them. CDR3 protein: CSASRVAYEQYF. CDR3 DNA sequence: TGCAGTGCTAGTCGGGTTGCCTACGAGCAGTACTTC.